This T cell receptor (beta chain) was identified during a study of T-cell memory formation after mild COVID-19. Each CDR3 protein gets one entry after TCRdb re-called the 5' RACE reads with MiXCR. The sample lists about 400,000 distinct CDR3 sequences, more than 20% occurring once. The germline V gene encodes CDR1 MGHRA and CDR2 YSYEKL. This CDR3 has 16 residues. Trimming removed 3 bases from V and 7 bases from J; junction bases left unmatched: 8. The TCR comes from an adult woman who had mild COVID-19 (a few samples of this study predate the infection). Cell type and time point are not known. This chain connects TRBV4-1 to TRBJ2-1, with 11 positions matching TRBD2. The specimen sequenced was PBMCs or a T cell subset sorted from them (not recorded which). CDR3 nucleotide sequence: TGCGCCAGCAGCCAGGGGCCGGGACTAGCGGATAATGAGCAGTTCTTC. Its translation: CASSQGPGLADNEQFF.